This T cell receptor beta chain came from a study of vaccination and CD4 T cells after COVID-19. The wider study: Taking of post-vaccine samples occurred a median about 70 days after dose two (range 14 to 241).

Treatment given: approximately 10-day PBMC culture with coronavirus spike peptide pools or control peptides (ViraFEST assay). Gathered ahead of the COVID-19 pandemic (2011-2018) were the CD4+ T cells of the unexposed donor. Expansion of antigen-specific T cells with peptide pools by ViraFEST preceded sequencing of TCRs. Unexposed donors' CD4+ T cells were tested against SARS-CoV-2 S/N and four cold-coronavirus spikes when cell numbers allowed. Turning to this clonotype: Its antigen remains unidentified.

Researchers used the Oncomine TCR Beta short-read assay to sequence DNA from cultured CD4+ T cells. Each CDR3 protein is one row after TCRdb ran MiXCR on the PCR reads. The sample lists more than 6,500 distinct CDR3 sequences; 52% were seen once. CDR1 is MNHEY, CDR2 SVGAGI, per germline. Trimming stripped 4 bases from V and 11 bases from J, with 21 bases between. CDR3 length equals 16 residues. The genes are TRBV6-5 and TRBJ1-6; tentatively, D is TRBD1 (6 bases). The receptor's source is a human donor in good health. The sequenced sample was CD4+ T cells from blood, cultured in vitro. In DNA, the CDR3 is TGTGCCAGCAGTTCTACAGGGCAGTTTGGCCTTGCACCCCTCCACTTT. This sequence encodes CASSSTGQFGLAPLHF.